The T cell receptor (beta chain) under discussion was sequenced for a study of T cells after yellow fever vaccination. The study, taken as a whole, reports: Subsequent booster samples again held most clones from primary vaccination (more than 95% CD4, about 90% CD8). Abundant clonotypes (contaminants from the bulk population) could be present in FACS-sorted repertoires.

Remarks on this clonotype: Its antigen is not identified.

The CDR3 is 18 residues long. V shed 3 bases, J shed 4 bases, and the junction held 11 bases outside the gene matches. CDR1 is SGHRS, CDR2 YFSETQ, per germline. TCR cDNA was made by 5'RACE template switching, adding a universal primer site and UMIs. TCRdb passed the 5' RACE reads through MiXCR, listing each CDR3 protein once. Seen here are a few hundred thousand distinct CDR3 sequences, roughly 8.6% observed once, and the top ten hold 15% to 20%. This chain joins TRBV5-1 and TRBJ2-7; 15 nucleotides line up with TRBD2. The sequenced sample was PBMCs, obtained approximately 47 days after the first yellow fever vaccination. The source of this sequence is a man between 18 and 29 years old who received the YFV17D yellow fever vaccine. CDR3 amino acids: CASSYLPGLAGGVYEQYF. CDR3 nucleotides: TGCGCCAGCAGCTACCTTCCGGGACTAGCGGGGGGAGTTTACGAGCAGTACTTC. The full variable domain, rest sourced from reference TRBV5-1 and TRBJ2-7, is KAGVTQTPRYLIKTRGQQVTLSCSPISGHRSVSWYQQTPGQGLQFLFEYFSETQRNKGNFPGRFSGRQFSNSRSEMNVSTLELGDSALYLCASSYLPGLAGGVYEQYFGPGTRLTVT.